The 5 T cell receptor beta chains presented below share a single source sample, sequenced in a study of blood T cells in healthy people across ages (dated by TCRdb to 2014 to 2015). The library was made by 5' RACE. These reads were obtained on an Illumina HiSeq 2500. The second PCR ran for roughly 7 to 12 cycles and used a J-beta primer mix along with a sample-barcoded 5' primer. The public reads were reprocessed in TCRdb via fastp at Q25 and MiXCR, keeping in-frame beta chains. Every distinct CDR3 protein forms one entry, paired with its most common genes and DNA. The sample table contains 950,000 to 1,200,000 distinct CDR3 sequences; only one count was recorded for under 40% of them. Around 14% of the sample lies in the top ten. Input material: blood. Receptor source: a man aged 18-30 years in good health.

This clonotype was seen only once. The chain uses TRBV5-1 and TRBJ1-1; the D gene is possibly TRBD1 (5 bases). Germline CDR1 and CDR2: SGHRS and YFSETQ. The CDR3 extends over 17 amino acids. Trimming pared 1 base from V and 4 bases from J, leaving 20 bases between. Written as DNA, the CDR3 is TGCGCCAGCAGCTTGAGAGGTCCAGGGTTTTTGGCCACTGAAGCTTTCTTT. It is translated as CASSLRGPGFLATEAFF.

This clonotype was seen ten or more times. J is TRBJ2-3 and V is TRBV14; 12 bases are a match to TRBD2. The J segment lost 0 bases and the V segment lost 5 bases, leaving 9 bases of the junction unmatched. CDR3 length: 18 amino acids. Germline V gene data show CDR1 as SGHDN and CDR2 as FVKESK. The CDR3 DNA is TGTGCCAGCAGCAAAACCCTAGCGGGGGGGCCTAGCACAGATACGCAGTATTTT. Its translation is CASSKTLAGGPSTDTQYF.

V usage is TRBV3-1 and J usage is TRBJ1-2, with unresolved D. Between the trimmed V and J ends, which lost 0 bases and 2 bases, there was a span of 10 bases. Germline CDR1 is LGHDT and CDR2 is YNNKEL (reference sequence). The CDR3 is 15 residues long. The CDR3 spells CASSQDPNSNYGYTF. The DNA of the CDR3 is TGTGCCAGCAGCCAAGATCCTAACAGCAACTATGGCTACACCTTC.

Worth noting for this clonotype: This may stem from a read error, because a much larger clone lies one nucleotide away. The chain employs TRBV12-3 or TRBV12-4 and TRBJ1-1, with D uncertain. Trimming left V 7 bases short and J 11 bases short, with 17 bases between. This CDR3 has 12 residues. This CDR3 is CASNARAGSAFF. CDR3 in DNA: TGTGCCAGCAATGCTCGGGCGGGTTCGGCTTTCTTT.

This clonotype occurred a few times. V is TRBV3-1 and J is TRBJ1-1; 7 bases align to TRBD1. Germline-derived CDR1 and CDR2 are LGHDT and YNNKEL (reference sequence). This CDR3 comprises 13 residues. The junction had 5 bases not matched to a gene; V was cut back by 4 bases and J by 6 bases. The CDR3 coding sequence is TGTGCCAGCAGCCTCAAGGGACAGCCTGAAGCTTTCTTT. It is translated as CASSLKGQPEAFF. Based on the CDR3 plus reference TRBV3-1 and TRBJ1-1, the full variable domain is DTAVSQTPKYLVTQMGNDKSIKCEQNLGHDTMYWYKQDSKKFLKIMFSYNNKELIINETVPNRFSPKSPDKAHLNLHINSLELGDSAVYFCASSLKGQPEAFFGQGTRLTVV.